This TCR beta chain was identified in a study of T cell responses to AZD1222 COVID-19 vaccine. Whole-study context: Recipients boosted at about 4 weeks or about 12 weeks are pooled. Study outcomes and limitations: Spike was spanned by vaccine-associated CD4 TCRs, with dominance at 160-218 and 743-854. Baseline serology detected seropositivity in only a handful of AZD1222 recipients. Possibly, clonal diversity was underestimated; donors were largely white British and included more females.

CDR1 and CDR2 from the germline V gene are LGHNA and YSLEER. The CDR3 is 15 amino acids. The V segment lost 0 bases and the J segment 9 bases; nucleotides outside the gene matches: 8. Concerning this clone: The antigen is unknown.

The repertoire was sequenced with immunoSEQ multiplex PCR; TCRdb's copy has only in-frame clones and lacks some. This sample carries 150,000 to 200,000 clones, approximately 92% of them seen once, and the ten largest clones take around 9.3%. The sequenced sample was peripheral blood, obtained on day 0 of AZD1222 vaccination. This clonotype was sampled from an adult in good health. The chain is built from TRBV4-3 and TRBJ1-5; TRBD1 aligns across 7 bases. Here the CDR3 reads CASSQDLQGLGPQHF. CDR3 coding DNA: TGCGCCAGCAGCCAAGATTTACAGGGGTTAGGGCCCCAGCATTTT.